The 20 T cell receptor beta chains presented below share a single source sample, sequenced in a study of T-cell reconstitution after alpha-beta-depleted transplantation in children. Unique molecular identifiers were incorporated into the prepared TCRbeta library. Via MiXCR, TCRdb re-called the PCR reads, giving one row per CDR3 protein. The data hold around 380,000 distinct CDR3 sequences, with approximately 10% observed a single time. The specimen was PBMCs from the stem cell graft donor, collected from the stem cell graft. The receptors stem from a human donor who donated a stem cell graft to a child with acute myeloid leukemia.

This clonotype was counted at least ten times. The chain combines TRBV5-6 with TRBJ2-6; a weak D match, TRBD1 (5 bases). The germline CDR1 and CDR2 sequences are SGHDT and YYEEEE. CDR3 size: 16 residues. The V gene lost 4 bases and the J gene lost 0 bases, with 11 bases spanning the gap. CDR3 nucleotide sequence: TGTGCCAGCAGCCGCAGGGTGGGCTCTGGGGCCAACGTCCTGACTTTC. It specifies CASSRRVGSGANVLTF.

This clonotype showed up just a few times. This chain links TRBV29-1 with TRBJ2-3, with 7 nucleotides matching TRBD1. Germline-derived CDR1 and CDR2 are SQVTM and ANQGSEA. The V gene end was trimmed by 6 bases and the J gene end by 4 bases; junction bases not matched to a gene: 10. CDR3 length equals 14 residues. The CDR3 DNA reads as TGCAGCGTAGCCAACAGGGGTGCGGCAGATACGCAGTATTTT. This sequence encodes CSVANRGAADTQYF.

The rearrangement links TRBV12-5 to TRBJ2-3; D may be TRBD2 (6 bases). The germline CDR1 and CDR2 sequences are LGHNT and FRNRAP. The CDR3 is 15 amino acids. Trimming removed 2 bases from V and 2 bases from J, with 11 bases in between. CDR3 amino acids: CASGLSSAYTDTQYF. In DNA form, the CDR3 reads TGTGCTAGTGGTTTGTCTAGCGCCTACACAGATACGCAGTATTTT.

This clonotype was counted at least ten times. The chain carries TRBV3-1 and TRBJ1-6, with D hard to call. The CDR3 runs 17 residues. From germline, CDR1 is LGHDT and CDR2 YNNKEL (reference sequence). V lost 0 bases and J 0 bases, leaving 9 bases between the germline ends. CDR3: CASSQDLGSSYNSPLHF. In DNA form, the CDR3 reads TGTGCCAGCAGCCAAGATCTCGGGAGCTCCTATAATTCACCCCTCCACTTT.

This clonotype was detected many times. V is TRBV20-1 and J is TRBJ2-1, with D perhaps TRBD2 (5 bases). The V end was cut by 3 bases, the J end by 12 bases, with 15 bases between. This CDR3 has 12 amino acids. In germline, CDR1 is DFQATT, CDR2 SNEGSKA (reference sequence). The CDR3 region is CSASALLGGQFF. The DNA for the CDR3 is TGCAGTGCTAGCGCCCTTCTCGGAGGGCAGTTCTTC.

The chain carries TRBV9 and TRBJ2-7; 16 positions match TRBD2. Germline CDR1 is SGDLS and CDR2 is YYNGEE. The length of the CDR3 is 16 residues. V gave up 3 bases and J gave up 6 bases; unmatched junction bases: 6. The CDR3 DNA is TGTGCCAGCAGCGCCGAGGGACTAGCGGGGGGGTTCGAGCAGTACTTC. As protein: CASSAEGLAGGFEQYF. Full variable domain (outside the CDR3, taken from reference TRBV9 and TRBJ2-7): DSGVTQTPKHLITATGQRVTLRCSPRSGDLSVYWYQQSLDQGLQFLIQYYNGEERAKGNILERFSAQQFPDLHSELNLSSLELGDSALYFCASSAEGLAGGFEQYFGPGTRLTVT.

This clonotype was picked up a small number of times. This rearrangement joins TRBV5-1 to TRBJ2-5; TRBD1 or TRBD2 may be the D gene (5 bases each). The CDR3 length is 14 residues. The V and J ends lost 0 bases and 2 bases respectively, with 8 bases between them. In germline, CDR1 is SGHRS, CDR2 YFSETQ. CDR3 sequence: CASSLGDLQETQYF. The CDR3 region has the DNA TGCGCCAGCAGCTTGGGGGACCTACAAGAGACCCAGTACTTC.

On this clonotype: The junction and the germline gene differ at one end; a read error may be behind it. The chain carries TRBV20-1 and TRBJ2-1; 9 nucleotides line up with TRBD2. CDR1 DFQATT and CDR2 SNEGSKA come from the germline V gene (reference sequence). The CDR3 runs 16 residues. CDR3 sequence (DNA): TGCTGTGCTAGGATCCTTCAGCGGGAGGTGGTGAATGAGCAGTTCTTC. As protein: CCARILQREVVNEQFF.

The chain links TRBV5-1 to TRBJ2-2, with D possibly TRBD2 on 5 matching bases. The V gene lost 2 bases and the J gene lost 1 base, with 9 bases spanning the gap. Germline-derived CDR1 and CDR2 are SGHRS and YFSETQ. CDR3 length: 15 residues. As DNA, the CDR3 is TGCGCCAGCAGCTTAGAGGGAAAGAACACCGGGGAGCTGTTTTTT. Amino acid sequence: CASSLEGKNTGELFF.

This clonotype was detected many times. The chain combines TRBV20-1 with TRBJ2-2; 10 bases are a match to TRBD2. Looked up from germline, CDR1 is DFQATT and CDR2 is SNEGSKA (reference sequence). J was trimmed by 1 base and V by 1 base; bases with no gene match: 0. The CDR3 runs 15 residues. CDR3 residues: CSARGTSGNTGELFF. The CDR3 region has the DNA TGCAGTGCTAGAGGGACTAGCGGGAACACCGGGGAGCTGTTTTTT.

This clonotype was counted only a few times. This may arise from a read error, as a much more abundant clone is one base away. The CDR3 DNA reads TGTGCCAGCAGTGTGGACGGGAATAGCAATCAGCCCCAGCATTTT. Translated, it gives CASSVDGNSNQPQHF. This chain uses TRBV12-3 or TRBV12-4 with TRBJ1-5; D not resolved. Trimming cost V 5 bases and J 0 bases, with 11 bases left between them. The CDR3 runs 15 residues.

This clonotype was detected only a few times. The V and J genes are TRBV20-1 and TRBJ2-5, with no clear D. The length of the CDR3 is 10 residues. V was clipped by 6 bases and J by 4 bases, with 6 bases between them. The V gene's germline CDR1 is DFQATT and CDR2 SNEGSKA (reference sequence). The CDR3 protein is CSAAAETQYF. The CDR3 coding sequence is TGCAGTGCCGCAGCAGAGACCCAGTACTTC.

Ten or more counts support this clonotype. The genes are TRBV29-1 and TRBJ1-5; D not certain. The CDR3 is 13 amino acids. Per the germline V gene, CDR1 is SQVTM and CDR2 is ANQGSEA. Trimming took 8 bases from V and 3 from J, leaving 14 bases between them. The DNA of the CDR3 is TGCAGCATCCTTGGGGAGGCCAATCAGCCCCAGCATTTT. Translating gives CSILGEANQPQHF. The variable domain in full, with the rest retrieved from reference TRBV29-1 and TRBJ1-5, is SAVISQKPSRDICQRGTSLTIQCQVDSQVTMMFWYRQQPGQSLTLIATANQGSEATYESGFVIDKFPISRPNLTFSTLTVSNMSPEDSSIYLCSILGEANQPQHFGDGTRLSIL.

Many counts were recorded for this clonotype. This chain joins TRBV30 and TRBJ1-5; 12 bases fit TRBD1. CDR3 length: 13 amino acids. Germline-derived CDR1 and CDR2 are GTSNPN and SVGIG (reference sequence). The junction had 4 bases not matched to a gene; V was cut back by 7 bases and J by 6 bases. CDR3 protein: CAFGTGGFQPQHF. The DNA of the CDR3 is TGTGCCTTTGGGACAGGGGGCTTTCAGCCCCAGCATTTT.

The rearrangement uses TRBV12-5 and TRBJ2-7, with 8 bases lining up with TRBD1. Germline lookup yields CDR1 LGHNT and CDR2 FRNRAP. Losses at the gene ends were 6 bases for V and 3 bases for J; bases not matched to a gene: 7. The CDR3 has 14 amino acids. The CDR3 sequence is CASGLGQGIYEQYF. CDR3 in DNA: TGTGCTAGTGGACTCGGACAGGGAATCTACGAGCAGTACTTC. The entire variable domain, with the rest obtained from reference TRBV12-5 and TRBJ2-7, is as follows: DARVTQTPRHKVTEMGQEVTMRCQPILGHNTVFWYRQTMMQGLELLAYFRNRAPLDDSGMPKDRFSAEMPDATLATLKIQPSEPRDSAVYFCASGLGQGIYEQYFGPGTRLTVT.

This clonotype was seen a few times. The gene calls are TRBV30 and TRBJ1-1; unclear D gene. Germline V gene lookup returns CDR1 GTSNPN and CDR2 SVGIG (reference sequence). This CDR3 is built from 11 residues. V lost 0 bases, J lost 6 bases, and 5 bases lay in between. CDR3 nucleotides: TGTGCCTGGAGTGTACAGTCTGAAGCTTTCTTT. Amino acid sequence: CAWSVQSEAFF.

This sequence joins TRBV10-3 and TRBJ2-5; TRBD1 matches 9 bases. The length of the CDR3 is 15 residues. Trimming took 3 bases from V and 1 from J; bases not matched to a gene: 3. Germline CDR1 is ENHRY and CDR2 is SYGVKD. Written as DNA, the CDR3 is TGTGCCATCAGTGACGGGACAGGGCCCCAAGAGACCCAGTACTTC. Protein sequence: CAISDGTGPQETQYF.

A few counts support this clonotype. The chain is built from TRBV29-1 and TRBJ2-3; D may match TRBD1 or TRBD2 (5 bases each). The CDR3 has 13 residues. V shed 4 bases and J shed 1 base, with 9 bases lying between them. Germline CDR1 SQVTM, CDR2 ANQGSEA. CDR3 residues: CSVVRGGTDTQYF. The CDR3 DNA reads as TGCAGCGTTGTGAGAGGGGGCACAGATACGCAGTATTTT.

This clonotype was detected many times. The chain couples TRBV20-1 to TRBJ2-7, with TRBD2 matching 11 bases. V shed 1 base, J shed 7 bases, and the junction held 6 bases outside the gene matches. The CDR3 sequence is 14 residues long. Germline V gene data show CDR1 as DFQATT and CDR2 as SNEGSKA (reference sequence). The CDR3 DNA is TGCAGTGCTAGAGTGACTAGCGGGAAACGTGAGCAGTACTTC. Protein: CSARVTSGKREQYF.

This clonotype was counted between two and nine times. The rearrangement joins TRBV7-2 to TRBJ2-5, with D perhaps matching TRBD1 or TRBD2 (5 bases each). Deletions cut 5 bases from V and 5 bases from J, with 15 bases between. This CDR3 spans 14 amino acids. Germline CDR1 and CDR2: SGHTA and FQGNSA. The CDR3 sequence is CASSAGALRETQYF. CDR3 coding DNA: TGTGCCAGCAGCGCCGGGGCCCTCCGGGAGACCCAGTACTTC. Full variable domain (missing parts from reference TRBV7-2 and TRBJ2-5): GAGVSQSPSNKVTEKGKDVELRCDPISGHTALYWYRQSLGQGLEFLIYFQGNSAPDKSGLPSDRFSAERTGGSVSTLTIQRTQQEDSAVYLCASSAGALRETQYFGPGTRLLVL.